The next 11 T cell receptor beta chains were all read from a single sample in a study of cytomegalovirus exposure and HLA in healthy donors. With 60 Vbeta and 13 Jbeta primers, the PCR was carried out. TCRdb's copy holds only in-frame clones and misses some; the assay was immunoSEQ multiplex PCR. The top ten hold less than 2.5% of the sample, which has some 200,000 clones, about four fifths seen once. Sequenced: PBMCs. The receptors shown here come from a woman aged 50 to 65 in good health and CMV-seronegative.

V gene TRBV7-3 combines with J gene TRBJ2-2; D gene unclear. Germline assignment: CDR1 SGHTA and CDR2 FQGTGA. The CDR3 loop spans 15 amino acids. V gave up 1 base and J gave up 3 bases, with 9 bases separating them. In DNA, the CDR3 is TGTGCCAGCAGCTTAAGCGCCCTTGACACCGGGGAGCTGTTTTTT. This encodes CASSLSALDTGELFF.

V and J are TRBV30 and TRBJ1-5, with TRBD1 matching 10 bases. Germline CDR1 is GTSNPN and CDR2 is SVGIG (reference sequence). V lost 1 base to trimming and J lost 4 bases; unmatched junction nucleotides: 10. The CDR3 is 17 amino acids. CDR3 DNA sequence: TGTGCCTGGAGTGATAAAGCCGGGACAGGGGATAATCAGCCCCAGCATTTT. Its translation: CAWSDKAGTGDNQPQHF.

The sample holds a few counts of this clone. The chain couples TRBV4-3 to TRBJ2-1; 12 nucleotides align to TRBD2. The CDR3 runs 17 residues. Trimming took 3 bases from V and 6 from J; bases not matched to a gene: 9. Germline V gives CDR1 LGHNA, CDR2 YSLEER. This chain's CDR3 is CASSHRSGLAGSNEQFF. As DNA, the CDR3 is TGCGCCAGCAGCCACCGAAGCGGACTAGCGGGAAGCAATGAGCAGTTCTTC.

This clone has only a few counts. V usage is TRBV4-2 and J usage is TRBJ1-1; the D is unclear. Trimming shortened V by 4 bases and J by 1 base, and 13 bases separated the two germline ends. The CDR3 loop spans 15 amino acids. Per germline, CDR1 LGHNA and CDR2 YNFKEQ. CDR3 DNA sequence: TGTGCCAGCAGCCGACACGAGGGCGGGAACACTGAAGCTTTCTTT. Its translation: CASSRHEGGNTEAFF.

The chain has TRBV7-2 and TRBJ2-3; 7 bases map to TRBD2. Germline-derived CDR1 and CDR2 are SGHTA and FQGNSA. V was pared by 8 bases and J by 4 bases, with 21 bases of the junction left unmatched. The CDR3 sequence is 18 residues long. The CDR3 reads CASFKYPSGGGGSDTQYF. The CDR3 nucleotides are TGTGCCAGCTTCAAATACCCCTCGGGCGGGGGAGGATCAGATACGCAGTATTTT.

The CDR3 sequence is CASSLPSGNDEQYF. CDR3 nucleotide sequence: TGTGCCAGCAGCTTACCTAGCGGGAACGACGAGCAGTACTTC. The V and J genes are TRBV7-2 and TRBJ2-7; 9 bases agree with TRBD2. The CDR3 extends over 14 amino acids. Trimming at V came to 2 bases and at J to 5 bases, leaving 4 bases not matched to a gene. CDR1 SGHTA and CDR2 FQGNSA come from the germline V gene.

V and J are TRBV5-8 and TRBJ1-5; D remains unclear. CDR1 is SGHTS and CDR2 is YDEGEE in the germline V gene. This CDR3 has 15 amino acids. Trimming took 2 bases from V and 7 from J, leaving 16 bases between them. The CDR3 DNA reads TGTGCCAGCAGCTTTTGGGCCCTAAAGGAACAGCCCCAGCATTTT. It translates to CASSFWALKEQPQHF.

The chain joins TRBV2 to TRBJ1-2; possibly TRBD1 for D (5 bases). Germline values: CDR1 SNHLY, CDR2 FYNNEI. The CDR3 loop spans 13 amino acids. V gave up 7 bases and J gave up 2 bases, with 11 bases separating them. CDR3 sequence: CASKQTVNYGYTF. CDR3 nucleotides: TGTGCCAGCAAGCAGACAGTAAACTATGGCTACACCTTC.

The chain combines TRBV4-1 with TRBJ2-1, with 9 bases matching TRBD2. The CDR3 runs 16 residues. With V trimmed by 3 bases and J by 5 bases, 8 bases remained unmatched. The V gene's germline CDR1 is MGHRA and CDR2 YSYEKL. The CDR3 nucleotides are TGCGCCAGCAGCCAGGCCGGGACTAGCACTCACAATGAGCAGTTCTTC. Encoded protein: CASSQAGTSTHNEQFF.

This clone was counted once. The rearrangement links TRBV28 to TRBJ1-1; TRBD1 might be the D (5 bases). Deletions cut 0 bases from V and 7 bases from J, with 15 bases between. There are 15 residues in the CDR3. Germline V gives CDR1 MDHEN, CDR2 SYDVKM. This CDR3 reads CASSLWGQGSVEAFF. DNA of the CDR3: TGTGCCAGCAGTTTATGGGGGCAGGGATCCGTTGAAGCTTTCTTT. Combining the CDR3 with reference TRBV28 and TRBJ1-1 gives the whole variable domain DVKVTQSSRYLVKRTGEKVFLECVQDMDHENMFWYRQDPGLGLRLIYFSYDVKMKEKGDIPEGYSVSREKKERFSLILESASTNQTSMYLCASSLWGQGSVEAFFGQGTRLTVV.

The chain combines TRBV4-3 with TRBJ2-7; tentatively, D is TRBD1 (6 bases). Between the trimmed V and J ends, which lost 0 bases and 3 bases, there was a span of 12 bases. Germline lookup yields CDR1 LGHNA and CDR2 YSLEER. The CDR3 consists of 15 residues. The CDR3 coding sequence is TGCGCCAGCAGCCAAGATAGAGGGGGAATCTACGAGCAGTACTTC. This gives the protein CASSQDRGGIYEQYF.